This T cell receptor beta chain was identified during a study of T cell responses to AZD1222 COVID-19 vaccine. Study background: The study pooled second doses at about 4 or about 12 weeks.

TCRdb's copy holds only in-frame clones and misses some; the assay was immunoSEQ multiplex PCR. The sample lists 90,000 to 150,000 clones, 70% to 90% occurring once. CDR1 is SEHNR, CDR2 FQNEAQ, per germline (reference sequence). The V and J ends lost 2 bases and 4 bases, in that order; junction bases with no gene match: 3. The length of the CDR3 is 14 residues. This receptor was taken from an adult in good health. Here the sequenced sample was peripheral blood, taken on day 0 of AZD1222 vaccination. The chain joins TRBV7-9 to TRBJ2-3; 7 bases map to TRBD1. CDR3 residues: CASSLIGGADTQYF. CDR3 in DNA: TGTGCCAGCAGCTTAATAGGGGGCGCAGATACGCAGTATTTT. Together with reference TRBV7-9 and TRBJ2-3, the CDR3 gives the full variable domain: DTGVSQNPRHKITKRGQNVTFRCDPISEHNRLYWYRQTLGQGPEFLTYFQNEAQLEKSRLLSDRFSAERPKGSFSTLEIQRTEQGDSAMYLCASSLIGGADTQYFGPGTRLTVL.